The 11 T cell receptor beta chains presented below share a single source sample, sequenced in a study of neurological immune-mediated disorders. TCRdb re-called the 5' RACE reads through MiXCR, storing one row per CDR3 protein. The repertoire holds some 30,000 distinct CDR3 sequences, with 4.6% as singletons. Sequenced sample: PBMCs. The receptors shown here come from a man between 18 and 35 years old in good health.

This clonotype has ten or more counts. In nucleotides, the CDR3 is TGTGCCAGCAGTTTATCGGGGGGGCTTCACGAGCAGTACTTC. The encoded protein is CASSLSGGLHEQYF. V gene TRBV27 combines with J gene TRBJ2-7; the D gene is possibly TRBD2 (7 bases). Germline CDR1 is MNHEY and CDR2 is SMNVEV (reference sequence). CDR3 size: 14 residues. Between the trimmed V and J ends, which lost 0 bases and 5 bases, there was a span of 11 bases.

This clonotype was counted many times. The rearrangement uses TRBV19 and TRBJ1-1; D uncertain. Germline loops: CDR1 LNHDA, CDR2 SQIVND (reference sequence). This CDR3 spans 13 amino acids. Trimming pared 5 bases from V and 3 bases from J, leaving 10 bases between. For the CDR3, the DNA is TGTGCCAGTAGTCTTGGACCAGACACTGAAGCTTTCTTT. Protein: CASSLGPDTEAFF.

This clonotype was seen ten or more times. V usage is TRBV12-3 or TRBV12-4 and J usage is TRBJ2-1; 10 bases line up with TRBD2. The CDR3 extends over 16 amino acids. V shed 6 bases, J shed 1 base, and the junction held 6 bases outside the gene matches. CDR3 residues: CASRIAGGISYNEQFF. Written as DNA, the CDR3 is TGTGCCAGCAGGATAGCGGGGGGCATTTCCTACAATGAGCAGTTCTTC.

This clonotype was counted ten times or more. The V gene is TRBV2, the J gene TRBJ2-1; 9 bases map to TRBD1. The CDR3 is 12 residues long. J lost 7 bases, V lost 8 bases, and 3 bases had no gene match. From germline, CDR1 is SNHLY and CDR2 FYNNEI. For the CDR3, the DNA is TGTGCCAGCGGGACAGGGTTGAATGAGCAGTTCTTC. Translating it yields CASGTGLNEQFF.

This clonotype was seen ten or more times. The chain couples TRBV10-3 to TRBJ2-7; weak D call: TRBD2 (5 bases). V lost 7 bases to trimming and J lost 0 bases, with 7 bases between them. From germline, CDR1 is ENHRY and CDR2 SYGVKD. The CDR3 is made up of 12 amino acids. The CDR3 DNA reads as TGTGCCATCATGGGGAGCTCCTACGAGCAGTACTTC. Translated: CAIMGSSYEQYF.

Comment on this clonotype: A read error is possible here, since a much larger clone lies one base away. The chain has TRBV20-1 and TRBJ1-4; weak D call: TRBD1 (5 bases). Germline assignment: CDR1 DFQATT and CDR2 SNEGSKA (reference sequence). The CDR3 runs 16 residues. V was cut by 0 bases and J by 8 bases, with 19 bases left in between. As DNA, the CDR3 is TGCAGTGCTAGAGATCCCTCAAGGGGCGCCGGGGAAAAACTGTTTTTT. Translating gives CSARDPSRGAGEKLFF.

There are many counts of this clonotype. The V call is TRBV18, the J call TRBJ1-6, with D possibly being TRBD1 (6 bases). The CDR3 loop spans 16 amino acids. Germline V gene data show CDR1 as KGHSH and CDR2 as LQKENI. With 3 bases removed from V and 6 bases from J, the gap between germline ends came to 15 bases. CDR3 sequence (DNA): TGTGCCAGCTCACCGGTCGGGGGCTCCCTTAATTCACCCCTCCACTTT. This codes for CASSPVGGSLNSPLHF.

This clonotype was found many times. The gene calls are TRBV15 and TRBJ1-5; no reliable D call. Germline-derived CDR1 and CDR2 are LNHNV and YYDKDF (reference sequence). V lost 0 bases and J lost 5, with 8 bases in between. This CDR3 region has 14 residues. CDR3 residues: CATSRDLADQPQHF. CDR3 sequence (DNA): TGTGCCACCAGCAGAGATCTGGCAGATCAGCCCCAGCATTTT.

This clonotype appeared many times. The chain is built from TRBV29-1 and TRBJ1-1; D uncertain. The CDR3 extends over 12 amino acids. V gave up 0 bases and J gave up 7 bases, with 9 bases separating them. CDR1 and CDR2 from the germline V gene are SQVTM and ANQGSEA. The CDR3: CSVEDQGGEAFF. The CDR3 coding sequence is TGCAGCGTTGAAGACCAAGGAGGTGAAGCTTTCTTT.

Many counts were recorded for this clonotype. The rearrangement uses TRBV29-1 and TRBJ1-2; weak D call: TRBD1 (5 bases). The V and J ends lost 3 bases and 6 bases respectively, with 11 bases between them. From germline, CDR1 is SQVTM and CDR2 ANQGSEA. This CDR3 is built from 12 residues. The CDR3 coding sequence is TGCAGCGTTGATTCCGGAGGGGATGGCTACACCTTC. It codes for CSVDSGGDGYTF.

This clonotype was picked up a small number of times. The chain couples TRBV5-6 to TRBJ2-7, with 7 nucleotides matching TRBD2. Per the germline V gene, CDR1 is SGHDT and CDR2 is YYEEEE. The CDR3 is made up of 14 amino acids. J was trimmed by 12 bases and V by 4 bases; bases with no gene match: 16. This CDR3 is CASSPSPRGESTYF. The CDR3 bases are TGTGCCAGCAGCCCCTCCCCCCGGGGGGAGTCAACGTACTTC.